This T cell receptor (beta chain) was obtained from a study of shared clonotypes between healthy human individuals. Across the whole study: The cohort had two women and a few men, ages 18 to 49.

Study observations and caveats: Expectations were that clonotype sharing among donors would be affected by sequencing depth. Clonotype sharing across a handful of donors was observed for around 4.5% of naive CD4 clonotypes.

A word on this clone: Antigen: not known.

Assay used: immunoSEQ multiplex PCR; TCRdb lists only in-frame clones, some missing. The table shows some 2 million clones, with 85% to 95% occurring only once. Germline CDR1 and CDR2: SGHDT and YYEEEE. J gave up 5 bases and V 4 bases, and 9 bases lay outside the gene matches. CDR3 length: 16 amino acids. V gene TRBV5-6 combines with J gene TRBJ2-2; 9 nucleotides align to TRBD1. Sequenced: naive CD4+ T cells sorted from blood. Subset here: CD45RA+ positively selected. The sequence came from a man aged 18 to 29 in good health. CDR3 amino acids: CASSRPGQGRTGELFF. CDR3 DNA sequence: TGTGCCAGCAGCCGGCCGGGACAGGGTCGAACCGGGGAGCTGTTTTTT.